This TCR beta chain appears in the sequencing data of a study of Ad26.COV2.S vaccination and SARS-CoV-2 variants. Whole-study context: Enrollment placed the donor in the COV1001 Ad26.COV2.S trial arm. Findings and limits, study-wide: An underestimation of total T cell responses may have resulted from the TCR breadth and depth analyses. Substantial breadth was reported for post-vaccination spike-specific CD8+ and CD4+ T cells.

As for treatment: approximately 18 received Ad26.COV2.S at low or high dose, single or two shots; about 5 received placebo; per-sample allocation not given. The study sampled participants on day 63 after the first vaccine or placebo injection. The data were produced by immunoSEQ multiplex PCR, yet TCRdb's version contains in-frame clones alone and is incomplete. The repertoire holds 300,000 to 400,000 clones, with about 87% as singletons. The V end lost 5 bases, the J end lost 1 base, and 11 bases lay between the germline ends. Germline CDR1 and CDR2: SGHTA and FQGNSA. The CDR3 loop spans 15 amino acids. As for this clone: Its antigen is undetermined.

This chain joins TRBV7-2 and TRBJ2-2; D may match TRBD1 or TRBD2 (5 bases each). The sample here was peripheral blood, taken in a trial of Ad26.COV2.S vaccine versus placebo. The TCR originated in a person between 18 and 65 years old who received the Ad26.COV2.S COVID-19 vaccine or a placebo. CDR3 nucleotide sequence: TGTGCCAGCAGCATTGGGACCTTGAACACCGGGGAGCTGTTTTTT. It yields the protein CASSIGTLNTGELFF.